This entry features one T cell receptor beta chain sequence. Its specificity is unknown. This entry comes from a study of spatial heterogeneity in lung cancer. Across the study: The follow-up PBMC samples were sequenced whenever they were available. The median time to follow-up was roughly 24 months after resection. The study, taken as a whole, reports: Blood contained ubiquitous expanded tumor TCRs more at resection than at follow-up.

Time point meaning: blood at routine non-recurrence follow-up after resection. Tumor, nontumor lung or frozen PBMC supplied whole RNA, sequenced without sorting. The CDR3 runs to 14 residues. Germline lookup yields CDR1 SQVTM and CDR2 ANQGSEA. Trimming cost V 7 bases and J 4 bases; bases outside gene matches: 7. TCRdb re-called the 5' RACE reads with MiXCR, one entry per CDR3 protein. This table has roughly 120,000 distinct CDR3 sequences, more than 9% appearing once. Source: PBMCs, taken at follow-up. This chain joins TRBV29-1 and TRBJ2-3, with 11 nucleotides matching TRBD1. The sequence derives from a male donor with early-stage non-small cell lung cancer. Here the CDR3 reads CSAKDRGLSDTQYF. As DNA, the CDR3 is TGCAGCGCCAAGGACAGGGGGCTGTCAGATACGCAGTATTTT.